The clone carrying this T cell receptor beta chain was counted once. The sample comes from a study of blood T cell repertoires in COVID-19. Study overall: In each case, the material was cDNA or gDNA derived from T cells, B-cell-depleted T cells, or PBMCs.

In the study's own analysis: Using reference gene primer amplification, nucleated cell counts were estimated. TCRdb's table, derived via immunoSEQ multiplex PCR, lists solely in-frame clones and lacks some. The V and J calls and clone size are taken from that table; D and trimming were inferred from the DNA. Of 410,000 or so clones in the sample, over 75% are singletons; the top ten hold around 1.5%. Recruited during active infection, patients (from Seattle) were subsequently followed longitudinally. The CDR3 is made up of 14 amino acids. Unmatched junction bases numbered 4, after V lost 4 bases and J lost 3 bases. Per the germline V gene, CDR1 is MNHEY and CDR2 is SMNVEV (reference sequence).

The chain uses TRBV27 and TRBJ2-5; 8 bases line up with TRBD1. The sequence was obtained from a woman aged 40 to 50 with COVID-19, enrolled during active disease. Sequenced input: peripheral blood. The CDR3 nucleotides are TGTGCCAGCAGTTCGAGGACAGGGAAAGAGACCCAGTACTTC. It encodes CASSSRTGKETQYF.